This entry concerns a single TCR beta chain. This specimen belongs to a study of blood T cell repertoires in COVID-19. Germline-derived CDR1 and CDR2 are LNHDA and SQIVND (reference sequence). The CDR3 has 15 amino acids. V lost 10 bases, J lost 4 bases, and 11 bases stayed unmatched. The assay was immunoSEQ multiplex PCR, and TCRdb's table has in-frame clones only and misses some. This sample has 350,000 to 550,000 clones, with approximately 90% found just once. Sequenced material: peripheral blood. This receptor was taken from a woman aged 25-40 years with acute or convalescent COVID-19. The rearrangement links TRBV19 to TRBJ2-5; 11 bases are a match to TRBD2. The CDR3 spells CATQIAGGPRETQYF. CDR3 sequence (DNA): TGTGCCACTCAAATAGCGGGGGGGCCCCGAGAGACCCAGTACTTC.